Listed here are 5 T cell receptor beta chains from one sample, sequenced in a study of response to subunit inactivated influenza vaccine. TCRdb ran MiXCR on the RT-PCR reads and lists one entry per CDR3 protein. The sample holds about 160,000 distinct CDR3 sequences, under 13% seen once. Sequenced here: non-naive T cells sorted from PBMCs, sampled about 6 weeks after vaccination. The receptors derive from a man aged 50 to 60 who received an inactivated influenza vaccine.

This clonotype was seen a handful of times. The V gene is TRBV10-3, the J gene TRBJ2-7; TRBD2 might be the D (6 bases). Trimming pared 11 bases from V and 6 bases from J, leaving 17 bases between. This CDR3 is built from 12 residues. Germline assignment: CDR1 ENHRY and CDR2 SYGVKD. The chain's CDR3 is CAASTSSSEQYF. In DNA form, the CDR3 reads TGTGCCGCTTCGACTAGTTCGTCCGAGCAGTACTTC.

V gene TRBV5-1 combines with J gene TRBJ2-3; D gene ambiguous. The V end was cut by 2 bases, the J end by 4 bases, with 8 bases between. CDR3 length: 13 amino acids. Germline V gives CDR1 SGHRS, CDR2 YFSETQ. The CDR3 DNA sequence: TGCGCCAGCAGCTTCAACCCCGCAGATACGCAGTATTTT. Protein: CASSFNPADTQYF.

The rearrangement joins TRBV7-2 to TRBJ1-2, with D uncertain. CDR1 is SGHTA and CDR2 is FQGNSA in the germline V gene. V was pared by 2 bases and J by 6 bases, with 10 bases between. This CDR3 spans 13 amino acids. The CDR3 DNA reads TGTGCCAGCAGCTTAATGTCCTACCATGGCTACACCTTC. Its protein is CASSLMSYHGYTF.

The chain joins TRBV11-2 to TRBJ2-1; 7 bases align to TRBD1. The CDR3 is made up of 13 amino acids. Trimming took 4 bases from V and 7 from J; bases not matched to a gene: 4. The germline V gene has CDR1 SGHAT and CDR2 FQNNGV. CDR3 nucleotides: TGTGCCAGCAGCTCCTACAGGGGAAATGAGCAGTTCTTC. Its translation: CASSSYRGNEQFF.

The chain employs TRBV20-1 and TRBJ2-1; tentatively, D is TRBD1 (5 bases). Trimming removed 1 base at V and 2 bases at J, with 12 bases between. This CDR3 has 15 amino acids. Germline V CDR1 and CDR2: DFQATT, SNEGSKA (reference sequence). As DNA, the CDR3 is TGCAGTGCTAGAGTCCACAGGAGAGCCTACAATGAGCAGTTCTTC. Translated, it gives CSARVHRRAYNEQFF.